The clone carrying this T cell receptor (beta chain) was counted at least ten times. Its antigen is not identified. The sample comes from a study of blood T cells in healthy people across ages. General study results and limits: TCR beta diversity correlated strongly with naive T cell percentage.

Then a second PCR, running about 6 to 12 cycles, was carried out with a sample-barcoded 5' primer and a J-beta primer mix. Each cDNA molecule carried a tag from a template-switch adaptor that contained 12 random nucleotides. Each single sample gave us at least 2.5 million CDR3-containing paired-end reads. TCRdb called the 5' RACE reads again in MiXCR, with one record for every CDR3 protein. The repertoire holds some 290,000 distinct CDR3 sequences, with 25% to 30% as singletons. This clonotype originated in an older woman in good health. The sample consisted of blood.

CDR3: CASRRHGGGAGEKLFF. CDR3 nucleotides: TGTGCCAGCAGACGACACGGTGGGGGCGCAGGAGAAAAACTGTTTTTT. The gene calls are TRBV12-3 or TRBV12-4 and TRBJ1-4; D might be TRBD1 (6 bases). The length of the CDR3 is 16 residues. V was clipped by 6 bases and J by 8 bases, with 22 bases between them.